The present entry profiles one TCR beta chain with its context. The data stem from a study of blood T cell repertoires in COVID-19. At the level of the study: From the United States, Italy and Spain came samples of acute and convalescent COVID-19. The cDNA or gDNA used as material had been derived from T cells, B-cell-depleted T cells, or PBMCs.

V shed 1 base and J shed 0 bases, with 10 bases lying between them. This CDR3 spans 16 amino acids. CDR1 is SGHVS, CDR2 FNYEAQ, per germline. In the study's own analysis: Estimation of nucleated cell counts was performed using reference gene primer amplification. Method: immunoSEQ multiplex PCR; TCRdb's copy keeps in-frame clones and lacks some. The DNA gave D and trimming, while V, J and clone size come from that table. The table includes about 91,000 clones, 88% detected once. The specimen sequenced was peripheral blood. The gene calls are TRBV7-6 and TRBJ2-1; possibly TRBD2 for D (5 bases). This receptor was obtained from a woman of 80 years or more with active COVID-19. The CDR3 coding sequence is TGTGCCAGCAGCTTAGGCGGGCCCGGCTCCTACAATGAGCAGTTCTTC. This gives the protein CASSLGGPGSYNEQFF.